A single sample is the source of the 18 T cell receptor beta chains below, sequenced in a study of OX40 agonist ivuxolimab in advanced cancers. The data were produced by immunoSEQ multiplex PCR, yet TCRdb's version contains in-frame clones alone and is incomplete. The sample lists 24,000 or so clones, approximately 79% occurring once. The sample consisted of CD4+ or CD8+ T cells sorted from blood, taken in a trial of the OX40 agonist ivuxolimab. The receptors here all came from an adult with an advanced solid tumor such as melanoma, head and neck, liver or kidney cancer.

This clone was found a few times. J is TRBJ1-1 and V is TRBV9, with D possibly matching TRBD1 (6 bases). Germline V gene sequence: CDR1 SGDLS, CDR2 YYNGEE. The CDR3 consists of 16 residues. Trimming took 0 bases from V and 4 from J, leaving 16 bases between them. CDR3 bases: TGTGCCAGCAGCGTAGATGGTGCCAGGGGATTCACTGAAGCTTTCTTT. It encodes CASSVDGARGFTEAFF.

The J gene is TRBJ2-1, the V gene TRBV4-1, with D possibly being TRBD2 (6 bases). This CDR3 has 17 amino acids. Trimming stripped 2 bases from V and 4 bases from J, with 18 bases between. Germline CDR1 and CDR2: MGHRA and YSYEKL. The CDR3, as DNA: TGCGCCAGCAGCCAAAAGAGGCCTAGCGCACCTTACAATGAGCAGTTCTTC. This encodes CASSQKRPSAPYNEQFF.

The chain links TRBV10-2 to TRBJ2-7; D might be TRBD2 (5 bases). The CDR3 has 14 residues. Between the trimmed V and J ends, which lost 8 bases and 0 bases, there was a span of 14 bases. Germline V CDR1 and CDR2: WSHSY, SAAADI. CDR3 residues: CASSKGGSSYEQYF. In nucleotides, the CDR3 is TGCGCCAGCTCAAAAGGCGGGTCCTCCTACGAGCAGTACTTC.

The V and J genes are TRBV5-5 and TRBJ2-5, with 10 nucleotides matching TRBD1. The CDR3 totals 13 residues. Per the germline V gene, CDR1 is SGHKS and CDR2 is YYEKEE (reference sequence). The V segment lost 7 bases and the J segment 4 bases; nucleotides outside the gene matches: 4. DNA for the CDR3: TGTGCCAGCGGCCGGACAGGGGGAGAGACCCAGTACTTC. It is translated as CASGRTGGETQYF.

The table lists this clone with a count of one. The gene calls are TRBV6-6 and TRBJ2-2; D gene unclear. Germline V gene data show CDR1 as MNHNY and CDR2 as SVGAGI (reference sequence). This CDR3 comprises 13 residues. V was shortened by 1 base and J by 5 bases, with 5 bases between the two germline ends. This chain's CDR3 is CASSYYATGELFF. For the CDR3, the DNA is TGTGCCAGCAGTTACTATGCAACCGGGGAGCTGTTTTTT.

This rearrangement joins TRBV29-1 to TRBJ2-7, with a possible D match to TRBD2 (6 bases). This CDR3 has 12 amino acids. Germline V gives CDR1 SQVTM, CDR2 ANQGSEA. Trimming pared 0 bases from V and 12 bases from J, leaving 15 bases between. The CDR3 loop reads CSVEDQLRGTYF. CDR3 DNA sequence: TGCAGCGTTGAAGATCAGTTGCGGGGTACGTACTTC.

As concerns this clone: One end of the junction does not line up with germline, which may come from a read error. The chain has TRBV7-9 and TRBJ2-6; the D gene is possibly TRBD1 (5 bases). This CDR3 is 15 amino acids long. Per the germline V gene, CDR1 is SEHNR and CDR2 is FQNEAQ (reference sequence). The DNA of the CDR3 is TGTGCCAGCGGCTTAGACAGCTCTGGGGCCAACGTCCTGACTTTC. This codes for CASGLDSSGANVLTF.

The chain links TRBV7-8 to TRBJ2-7; 8 nucleotides align to TRBD1. Trimming cost V 4 bases and J 2 bases; bases outside gene matches: 7. The CDR3 totals 15 residues. Looked up from germline, CDR1 is SGHVS and CDR2 is FQNEAQ. The CDR3 reads CASSSLGTGPYEQYF. CDR3 DNA: TGTGCCAGCAGCTCGCTCGGGACAGGTCCCTACGAGCAGTACTTC.

This clone was observed a few times. CDR3 nucleotides: TGTGCCAGCTCAATTGTCCAGGCTGGGAACACTGAAGCTTTCTTT. Protein sequence: CASSIVQAGNTEAFF. The gene calls are TRBV18 and TRBJ1-1; D unclear. The germline gives CDR1 KGHSH, CDR2 LQKENI. The CDR3 loop spans 15 amino acids. V lost 5 bases to trimming and J lost 1 base, with 14 bases between them.

This chain connects TRBV6-6 to TRBJ1-3, with 8 bases aligning to TRBD1. V dropped 2 bases and J dropped 4; count of bases not matched to a gene: 1. This CDR3 has 14 residues. Per the germline V gene, CDR1 is MNHNY and CDR2 is SVGAGI (reference sequence). The CDR3 loop is CASSYRTGGNTIYF. The CDR3 nucleotides are TGTGCCAGCAGTTACAGGACAGGGGGAAACACCATATATTTT.

The chain combines TRBV6-5 with TRBJ1-1, with 12 bases that match TRBD1. The CDR3 totals 15 residues. With V trimmed by 4 bases and J by 2 bases, 2 bases remained unmatched. Germline V gives CDR1 MNHEY, CDR2 SVGAGI. The CDR3 sequence: CASSWDRGQNTEAFF. For the CDR3, the DNA is TGTGCCAGCAGTTGGGACAGGGGGCAAAACACTGAAGCTTTCTTT.

CDR3 sequence (DNA): TGTGCCTGGAGTCCCCGCACCGGGACAAGCAATCAGCCCCAGCATTTT. Translation: CAWSPRTGTSNQPQHF. The chain carries TRBV30 and TRBJ1-5; weak D call: TRBD1 (6 bases). Per germline, CDR1 GTSNPN and CDR2 SVGIG (reference sequence). Trimming stripped 2 bases from V and 1 base from J, with 15 bases between. This CDR3 spans 16 amino acids.

This sequence joins TRBV19 and TRBJ1-1; D gene unclear. V lost 5 bases to trimming and J lost 0 bases, with 13 bases between them. The CDR3 is made up of 15 amino acids. Germline values: CDR1 LNHDA, CDR2 SQIVND (reference sequence). CDR3 DNA sequence: TGTGCCAGTAGTTCTGGACGGACGATGAACACTGAAGCTTTCTTT. Protein: CASSSGRTMNTEAFF.

The chain is built from TRBV6-1 and TRBJ1-2; 10 nucleotides align to TRBD1. The junction had 6 bases not matched to a gene; V was cut back by 4 bases and J by 4 bases. Germline V gene data show CDR1 as MNHNS and CDR2 as SASEGT. The CDR3 totals 15 residues. The CDR3 bases are TGTGCCAGCAGTGCCGGGACAGGGGTCTTCTATGGCTACACCTTC. It codes for CASSAGTGVFYGYTF.

The genes are TRBV29-1 and TRBJ1-1; the D gene is possibly TRBD1 (6 bases). This CDR3 is built from 11 residues. Trimming removed 7 bases from V and 3 bases from J, with 9 bases in between. The V gene's germline CDR1 is SQVTM and CDR2 ANQGSEA. Written as DNA, the CDR3 is TGCAGCGGGGACACTTACACTGAAGCTTTCTTT. As protein: CSGDTYTEAFF.

Details on this clone: Distinct nucleotide sequences in the sample also encode this CDR3. This rearrangement joins TRBV9 to TRBJ2-3; D might be TRBD2 (6 bases). Germline V CDR1 and CDR2: SGDLS, YYNGEE. CDR3 size: 15 residues. Trimming cost V 4 bases and J 3 bases, with 15 bases left between them. The DNA for the CDR3 is TGTGCCAGCAGCATCGGAGCGGGCGAAACAGATACGCAGTATTTT. This gives the protein CASSIGAGETDTQYF.

V and J are TRBV7-9 and TRBJ1-1; D possibly corresponds to TRBD1 (5 bases). Germline V CDR1 and CDR2: SEHNR, FQNEAQ (reference sequence). The V end was cut by 3 bases, the J end by 4 bases, with 15 bases between. The CDR3 is 15 amino acids. CDR3 bases: TGTGCCAGCAGCTTTTCTCAGGGAAGGAGCACTGAAGCTTTCTTT. This translates into CASSFSQGRSTEAFF.

The rearrangement joins TRBV5-1 to TRBJ2-7, with TRBD1 matching over 7 bases. Germline V lookup: CDR1 SGHRS, CDR2 YFSETQ. CDR3 length: 15 residues. The trim removed 0 bases at V and 0 bases at J, leaving 3 bases unmatched. The CDR3 loop reads CASSLGDRASYEQYF. CDR3 bases: TGCGCCAGCAGCTTGGGTGACAGGGCCTCCTACGAGCAGTACTTC.